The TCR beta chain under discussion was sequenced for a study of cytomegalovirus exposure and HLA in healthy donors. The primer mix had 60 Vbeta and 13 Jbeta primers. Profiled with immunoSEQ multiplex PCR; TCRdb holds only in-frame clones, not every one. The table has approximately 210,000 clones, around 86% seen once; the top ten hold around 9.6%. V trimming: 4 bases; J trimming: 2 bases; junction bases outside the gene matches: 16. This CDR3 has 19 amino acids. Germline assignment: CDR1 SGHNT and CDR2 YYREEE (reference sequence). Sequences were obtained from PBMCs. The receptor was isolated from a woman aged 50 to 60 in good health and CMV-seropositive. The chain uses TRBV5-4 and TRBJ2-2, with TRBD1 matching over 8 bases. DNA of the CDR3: TGTGCCAGCAGCCCCCAGGGGGCGCGAACTTCAATAAACACCGGGGAGCTGTTTTTT. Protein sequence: CASSPQGARTSINTGELFF.